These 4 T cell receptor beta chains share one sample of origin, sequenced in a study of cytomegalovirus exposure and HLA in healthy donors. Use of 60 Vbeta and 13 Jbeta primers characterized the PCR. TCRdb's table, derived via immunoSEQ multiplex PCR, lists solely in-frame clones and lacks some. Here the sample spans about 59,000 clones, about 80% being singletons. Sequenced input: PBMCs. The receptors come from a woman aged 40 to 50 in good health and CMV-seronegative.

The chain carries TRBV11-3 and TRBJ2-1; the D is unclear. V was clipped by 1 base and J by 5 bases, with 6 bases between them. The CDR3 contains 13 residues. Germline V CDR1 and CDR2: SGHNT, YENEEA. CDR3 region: CASSLVQDNEQFF. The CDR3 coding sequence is TGTGCCAGCAGCTTAGTACAAGACAATGAGCAGTTCTTC.

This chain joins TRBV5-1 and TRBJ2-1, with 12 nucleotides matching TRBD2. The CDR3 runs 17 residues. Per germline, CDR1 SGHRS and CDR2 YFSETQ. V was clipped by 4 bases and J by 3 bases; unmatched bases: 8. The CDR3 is CASSRELAGGIYNEQFF. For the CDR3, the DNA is TGCGCCAGCAGCCGGGAGCTAGCGGGAGGGATCTACAATGAGCAGTTCTTC.

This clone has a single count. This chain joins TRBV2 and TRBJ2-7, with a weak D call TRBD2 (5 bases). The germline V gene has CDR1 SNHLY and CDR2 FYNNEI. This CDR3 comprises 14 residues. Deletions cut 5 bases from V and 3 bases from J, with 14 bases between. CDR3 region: CASSSVGEVYEQYF. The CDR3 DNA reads TGTGCCAGCAGTTCCGTGGGAGAAGTCTACGAGCAGTACTTC.

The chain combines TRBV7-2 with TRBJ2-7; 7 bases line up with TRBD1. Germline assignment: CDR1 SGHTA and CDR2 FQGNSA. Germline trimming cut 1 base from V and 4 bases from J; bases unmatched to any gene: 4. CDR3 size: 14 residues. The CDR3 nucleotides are TGTGCCAGCAGCTTAGAGGGGACAGCATACGAGCAGTACTTC. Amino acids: CASSLEGTAYEQYF.